The 20 T cell receptor beta chains below come from one sample, sequenced in a study of T-cell memory formation after mild COVID-19. TCRdb reprocessed the 5' RACE reads with MiXCR, giving one entry per CDR3 protein. The table records some 320,000 distinct CDR3 sequences, roughly 15% of them present only once. Sequenced input: PBMCs or a T cell subset sorted from them (not recorded which). These receptors originate from a man aged 18 to 35 who had mild COVID-19 (a few samples of this study predate the infection). Cell type and time point are not known.

The J gene is TRBJ2-3, the V gene TRBV7-6, with 8 bases aligning to TRBD1. After removal of 2 bases from V and 5 bases from J, the junction contained 6 bases not matched to a gene. Germline lookup yields CDR1 SGHVS and CDR2 FNYEAQ. There are 15 residues in the CDR3. The CDR3 protein is CASSLFGQGGDTQYF. DNA for the CDR3: TGTGCCAGCAGCTTATTCGGACAGGGCGGAGATACGCAGTATTTT.

The chain joins TRBV6-6 to TRBJ1-4; 7 bases map to TRBD1. The V and J ends lost 6 bases and 2 bases, in that order; junction bases with no gene match: 3. CDR3 length: 14 residues. CDR1 MNHNY and CDR2 SVGAGI come from the germline V gene (reference sequence). CDR3 coding DNA: TGTGCCAGCAGACCCAGGGGGACTAATGAAAAACTGTTTTTT. Its translation is CASRPRGTNEKLFF.

This clonotype came up many times. The chain has TRBV6-5 and TRBJ1-6; D is unclear. This CDR3 is 14 amino acids long. The V end was cut by 2 bases, the J end by 7 bases, with 9 bases between. Germline V gene data show CDR1 as MNHEY and CDR2 as SVGAGI. As DNA, the CDR3 is TGTGCCAGCAGTTACGGCCAGAGCAATTCACCCCTCCACTTT. Amino acid sequence: CASSYGQSNSPLHF.

This clonotype was detected only a few times. The chain employs TRBV4-2 and TRBJ1-3, with unresolved D. V was clipped by 0 bases and J by 0 bases, with 9 bases between them. Germline CDR1 reads LGHNA; CDR2 reads YNFKEQ. This CDR3 has 16 amino acids. Here the CDR3 reads CASSQDGLTSGNTIYF. CDR3 in DNA: TGTGCCAGCAGCCAAGATGGACTAACCTCTGGAAACACCATATATTTT.

This clonotype appeared many times. The genes are TRBV7-8 and TRBJ2-7; tentative D call: TRBD1 (5 bases). This CDR3 region has 14 residues. Germline V CDR1 and CDR2: SGHVS, FQNEAQ. V shed 1 base and J shed 1 base, with 8 bases lying between them. In nucleotides, the CDR3 is TGTGCCAGCAGCTTAGTAGACAGTTCCTACGAGCAGTACTTC. This codes for CASSLVDSSYEQYF.

This clonotype occurred many times. The chain is built from TRBV10-3 and TRBJ2-5; TRBD1 is a possible D gene (5 bases). The germline gives CDR1 ENHRY, CDR2 SYGVKD. Trimming shortened V by 10 bases and J by 5 bases, and 11 bases separated the two germline ends. The CDR3 totals 11 residues. The CDR3 sequence: CASQGVETQYF. In DNA, the CDR3 is TGTGCCAGCCAGGGTGTCGAGACCCAGTACTTC.

The CDR3 nucleotides read TGTGCCACCAGTGATTTCCAAATCCAGGATGAGCAGTTCTTC. Encoded protein: CATSDFQIQDEQFF. This rearrangement joins TRBV24-1 to TRBJ2-1, with D hard to call. This CDR3 has 14 amino acids. Trimming pared 1 base from V and 8 bases from J, leaving 11 bases between. Per the germline V gene, CDR1 is KGHDR and CDR2 is SFDVKD.

The V and J genes are TRBV20-1 and TRBJ2-7, with 9 bases aligning to TRBD1. The CDR3 has 16 residues. V shed 0 bases and J 1 base; nucleotides not matched to a gene: 7. The germline V gene encodes CDR1 DFQATT and CDR2 SNEGSKA (reference sequence). CDR3 DNA sequence: TGCAGTGCTAGAGAGAGGGGGACAGGGAGATCCTACGAGCAGTACGTC. Residues: CSARERGTGRSYEQYV.

The chain recombines TRBV20-1 with TRBJ1-1; the D gene is possibly TRBD1 (5 bases). The CDR3 has 14 residues. V lost 3 bases, J lost 3 bases, and 14 bases lay in between. Germline values: CDR1 DFQATT, CDR2 SNEGSKA (reference sequence). The CDR3 region has the DNA TGCAGTGCTAGTGTCGACAGTGTGTACACTGAAGCTTTCTTT. Translated, it gives CSASVDSVYTEAFF.

This clonotype was recorded a few times. This rearrangement joins TRBV5-1 to TRBJ2-3; TRBD2 matches at 11 bases. Germline values: CDR1 SGHRS, CDR2 YFSETQ. V lost 9 bases to trimming and J lost 4 bases; unmatched junction nucleotides: 7. The CDR3 consists of 14 residues. The CDR3 loop reads CATGLAVGADTQYF. The DNA of the CDR3 is TGCGCCACGGGACTAGCGGTAGGGGCAGATACGCAGTATTTT.

The CDR3 sequence is CASSLAGRQYSNQPQHF. The CDR3 nucleotides read TGTGCCAGCAGCTTAGCGGGCAGACAGTATAGCAATCAGCCCCAGCATTTT. The chain links TRBV7-2 to TRBJ1-5; D is possibly TRBD1 (5 bases). V was clipped by 0 bases and J by 0 bases, with 12 bases between them. The germline CDR1 and CDR2 sequences are SGHTA and FQGNSA. This CDR3 has 17 amino acids.

This clonotype has more than one count but fewer than ten. V and J are TRBV7-2 and TRBJ2-3; either TRBD1 or TRBD2 may supply D (7 bases each). Germline V gene lookup returns CDR1 SGHTA and CDR2 FQGNSA. This CDR3 contains 13 residues. Deletions cut 5 bases from V and 7 bases from J, with 13 bases between. In DNA form, the CDR3 reads TGTGCCAGCAGCACAGGGGAGGGTAATACGCAGTATTTT. Translation: CASSTGEGNTQYF.

The chain links TRBV7-6 to TRBJ1-1; no reliable D call. CDR3 length: 16 residues. Germline V gene lookup returns CDR1 SGHVS and CDR2 FNYEAQ. Trimming shortened V by 1 base and J by 0 bases, and 12 bases separated the two germline ends. CDR3 nucleotide sequence: TGTGCCAGCAGCTTAGTTCAGCGAAACTTGAACACTGAAGCTTTCTTT. Translated, it gives CASSLVQRNLNTEAFF.

This clonotype has just a few counts. This chain uses TRBV5-1 with TRBJ2-6, with D uncertain. Germline V lookup: CDR1 SGHRS, CDR2 YFSETQ. This CDR3 has 15 residues. V lost 3 bases to trimming and J lost 2 bases, with 9 bases between them. The CDR3 region is CASSSAGPGANVLTF. The CDR3, as DNA: TGCGCCAGCAGCTCAGCAGGTCCTGGGGCCAACGTCCTGACTTTC.

The CDR3 is CASSPRRGAFF. CDR3 nucleotides: TGTGCCAGCAGCCCCCGCCGGGGTGCTTTCTTT. The chain joins TRBV28 to TRBJ1-1; D not resolved. Germline-derived CDR1 and CDR2 are MDHEN and SYDVKM. Trimming took off 6 bases at V and 11 bases at J, with 13 bases between the two ends. The CDR3 contains 11 residues.

The genes are TRBV7-2 and TRBJ2-1; D could derive from TRBD1 or TRBD2 (5 bases each). With 3 bases removed from V and 10 bases from J, the gap between germline ends came to 13 bases. The length of the CDR3 is 13 residues. Germline V gives CDR1 SGHTA, CDR2 FQGNSA. CDR3 amino acids: CASSFPGAGEQFF. Here the CDR3 DNA reads TGTGCCAGCAGCTTTCCCGGGGCCGGGGAGCAGTTCTTC.

This clonotype was observed a handful of times. The V gene is TRBV7-3, the J gene TRBJ1-6, with TRBD1 matching over 8 bases. Germline V gene sequence: CDR1 SGHTA, CDR2 FQGTGA. The CDR3 consists of 13 residues. V was clipped by 8 bases and J by 10 bases; unmatched bases: 7. In nucleotides, the CDR3 is TGTGCCAGCGGACAGGGTCAAAGATCACCCCTCCACTTT. Its protein is CASGQGQRSPLHF.

This clonotype was seen a handful of times. The chain employs TRBV5-1 and TRBJ2-3, with D unresolved. The CDR3 is made up of 12 amino acids. Germline CDR1 is SGHRS and CDR2 is YFSETQ. The ends were cut back, 0 bases at V and 5 bases at J, with 4 bases in the middle. The CDR3, as DNA: TGCGCCAGCAGCTTGGGGATAGATACGCAGTATTTT. It is translated as CASSLGIDTQYF.

CDR3: CASSSSGGGTDTQYF. CDR3 nucleotide sequence: TGTGCCAGCAGTTCTAGCGGGGGGGGCACAGATACGCAGTATTTT. The chain employs TRBV12-3 or TRBV12-4 and TRBJ2-3, with 12 bases fitting TRBD2. The CDR3 is made up of 15 amino acids. Germline trimming cut 4 bases from V and 1 base from J; bases unmatched to any gene: 0.

This clonotype was recorded a few times. The chain combines TRBV4-1 with TRBJ1-2, with D unresolved. This CDR3 has 16 residues. V shed 4 bases and J shed 4 bases, with 19 bases lying between them. In germline, CDR1 is MGHRA, CDR2 YSYEKL. CDR3 DNA sequence: TGCGCCAGCAGCCCCTCAGTGGGCAGTCAATCCTATGGCTACACCTTC. This gives the protein CASSPSVGSQSYGYTF.